This T cell receptor beta chain was sequenced for a study of cytomegalovirus exposure and HLA in healthy donors. Study summary: Earlier results showed roughly 120 million unique TCR beta sequences derived from roughly 180 million T cells.

PCR was performed using 60 Vbeta and 13 Jbeta primers. Repertoires were generated with immunoSEQ multiplex PCR, while TCRdb's copy carries only in-frame clones and drops some. The sample yields fewer than 250,000 clones, about 84% seen once. The CDR3 is 13 residues long. The ends lost 4 bases at V and 4 bases at J; junction bases unmatched: 3. Germline-derived CDR1 and CDR2 are MNHNY and SVGAGI (reference sequence). The chain joins TRBV6-6 to TRBJ1-1; 7 bases fit TRBD1. The sequenced sample was PBMCs. The sequence was collected from a human donor in good health. The CDR3 protein is CASSLQGGTEAFF. The CDR3 DNA sequence: TGTGCCAGCAGTTTGCAGGGGGGCACTGAAGCTTTCTTT.